The T cell receptor (beta chain) described here comes from a study of OX40 agonist ivuxolimab in advanced cancers. Whole-study results and caveats: Clonal expansion in partial responders at 0.1-3.0 mg/kg ranked among the lowest.

Worth noting for this clone: The antigen is undetermined.

The data were produced by immunoSEQ multiplex PCR, yet TCRdb's version contains in-frame clones alone and is incomplete. The data contain tens of thousands of clones, roughly 83% of them singletons. Germline CDR1 and CDR2: PRHDT and FYEKMQ (reference sequence). The CDR3 covers 15 residues. This TCR was recovered from an adult with an advanced solid tumor such as melanoma, head and neck, liver or kidney cancer. The rearrangement uses TRBV13 and TRBJ2-5, with 15 bases fitting TRBD2. The J call may be incorrect, as the DNA end agrees better with TRBJ2-7. The specimen comprised CD4+ or CD8+ T cells sorted from blood, sampled in a trial of the OX40 agonist ivuxolimab. The CDR3 loop is CASSFGTSGGNEQYF. The CDR3 bases are TGTGCCAGCAGCTTCGGGACTAGCGGGGGGAACGAGCAGTACTTC.